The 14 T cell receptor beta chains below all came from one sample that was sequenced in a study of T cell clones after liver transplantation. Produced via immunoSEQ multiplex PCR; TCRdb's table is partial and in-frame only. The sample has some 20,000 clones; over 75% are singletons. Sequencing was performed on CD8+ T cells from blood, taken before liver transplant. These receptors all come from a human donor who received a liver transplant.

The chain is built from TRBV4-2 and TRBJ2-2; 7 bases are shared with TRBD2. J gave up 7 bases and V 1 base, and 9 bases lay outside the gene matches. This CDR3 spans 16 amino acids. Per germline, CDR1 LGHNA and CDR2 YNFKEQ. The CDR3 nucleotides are TGTGCCAGCAGCCAAGTTCCCGGACTAGAGGGCGGGGAGCTGTTTTTT. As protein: CASSQVPGLEGGELFF.

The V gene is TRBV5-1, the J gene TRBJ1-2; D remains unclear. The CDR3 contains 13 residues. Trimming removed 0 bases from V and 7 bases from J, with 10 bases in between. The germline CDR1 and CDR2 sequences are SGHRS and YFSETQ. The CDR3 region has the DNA TGCGCCAGCAGCTTGGAACCCCGAAGTGGCTACACCTTC. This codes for CASSLEPRSGYTF.

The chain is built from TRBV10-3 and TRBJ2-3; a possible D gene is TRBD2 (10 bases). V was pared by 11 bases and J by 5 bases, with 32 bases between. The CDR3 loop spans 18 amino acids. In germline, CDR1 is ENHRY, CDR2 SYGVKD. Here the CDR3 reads CAVLRTGALAGEVDTQYF. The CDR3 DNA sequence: TGTGCCGTTCTTAGGACAGGGGCCCTAGCGGGAGAGGTAGATACGCAGTATTTT.

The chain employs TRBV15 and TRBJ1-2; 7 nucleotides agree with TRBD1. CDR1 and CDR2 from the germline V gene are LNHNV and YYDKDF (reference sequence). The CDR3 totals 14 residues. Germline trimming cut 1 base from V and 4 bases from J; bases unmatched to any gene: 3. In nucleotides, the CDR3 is TGTGCCACCAGCAGAGCCGGGACAGCCTATGGCTACACCTTC. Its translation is CATSRAGTAYGYTF.

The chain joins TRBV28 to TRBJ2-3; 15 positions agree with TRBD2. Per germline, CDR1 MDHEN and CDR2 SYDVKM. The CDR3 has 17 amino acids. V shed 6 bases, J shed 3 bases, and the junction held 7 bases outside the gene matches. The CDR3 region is CASSPGGTSGRTDTQYF. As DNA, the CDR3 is TGTGCCAGCAGCCCAGGAGGGACTAGCGGGAGGACAGATACGCAGTATTTT.

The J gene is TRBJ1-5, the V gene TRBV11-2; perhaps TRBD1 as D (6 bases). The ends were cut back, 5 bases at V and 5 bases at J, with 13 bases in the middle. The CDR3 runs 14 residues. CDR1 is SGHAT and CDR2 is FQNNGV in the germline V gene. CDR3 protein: CASSNGQHHQPQHF. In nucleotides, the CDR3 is TGTGCCAGCAGCAATGGACAGCATCATCAGCCCCAGCATTTT.

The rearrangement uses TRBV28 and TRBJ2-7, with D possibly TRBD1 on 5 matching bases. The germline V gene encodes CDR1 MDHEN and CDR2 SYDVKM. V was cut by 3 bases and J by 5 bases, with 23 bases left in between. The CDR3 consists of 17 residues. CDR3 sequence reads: CASSLELGRPDGNEQYF. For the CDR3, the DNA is TGTGCCAGCAGTTTGGAGTTGGGGCGACCTGACGGCAACGAGCAGTACTTC. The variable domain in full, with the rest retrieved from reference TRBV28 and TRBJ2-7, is DVKVTQSSRYLVKRTGEKVFLECVQDMDHENMFWYRQDPGLGLRLIYFSYDVKMKEKGDIPEGYSVSREKKERFSLILESASTNQTSMYLCASSLELGRPDGNEQYFGPGTRLTVT.

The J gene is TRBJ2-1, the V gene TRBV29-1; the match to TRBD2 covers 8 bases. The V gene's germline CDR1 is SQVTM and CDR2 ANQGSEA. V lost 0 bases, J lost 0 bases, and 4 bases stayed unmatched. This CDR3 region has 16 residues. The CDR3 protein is CSVEDHLAGSYNEQFF. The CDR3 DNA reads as TGCAGCGTTGAAGATCATCTAGCGGGCTCCTACAATGAGCAGTTCTTC.

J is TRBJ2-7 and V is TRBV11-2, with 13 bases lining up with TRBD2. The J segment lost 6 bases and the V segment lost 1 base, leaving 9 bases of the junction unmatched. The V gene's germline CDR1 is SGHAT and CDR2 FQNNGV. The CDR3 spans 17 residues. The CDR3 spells CASSLAGTSGILLEQYF. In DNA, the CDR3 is TGTGCCAGCAGCTTAGCGGGGACTAGCGGGATCCTTCTCGAGCAGTACTTC.

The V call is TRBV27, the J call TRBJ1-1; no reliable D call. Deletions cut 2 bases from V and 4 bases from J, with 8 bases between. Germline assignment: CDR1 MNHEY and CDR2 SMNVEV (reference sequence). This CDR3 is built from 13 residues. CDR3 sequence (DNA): TGTGCCAGCAGTTTACACTCCAGCACTGAAGCTTTCTTT. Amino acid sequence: CASSLHSSTEAFF.

The DNA for the CDR3 is TGTGCCAGCAGTGAACGGGCAGGGGACTATGGCTACACCTTC. Amino acid sequence: CASSERAGDYGYTF. The chain carries TRBV2 and TRBJ1-2; tentatively, D is TRBD1 (6 bases). Trimming took off 2 bases at V and 3 bases at J, with 10 bases between the two ends. This CDR3 has 14 residues. Per the germline V gene, CDR1 is SNHLY and CDR2 is FYNNEI.

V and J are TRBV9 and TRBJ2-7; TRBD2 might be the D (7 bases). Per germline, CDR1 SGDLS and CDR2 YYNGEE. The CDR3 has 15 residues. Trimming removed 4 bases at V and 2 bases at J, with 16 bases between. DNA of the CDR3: TGTGCCAGCAGCCTACGGGGGGCCCTTCCCTACGAGCAGTACTTC. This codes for CASSLRGALPYEQYF.

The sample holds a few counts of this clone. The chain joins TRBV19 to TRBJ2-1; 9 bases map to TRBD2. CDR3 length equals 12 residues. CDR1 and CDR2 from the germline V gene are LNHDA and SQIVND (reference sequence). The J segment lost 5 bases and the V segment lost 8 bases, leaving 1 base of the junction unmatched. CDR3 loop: CASGLANNEQFF. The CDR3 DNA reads TGTGCCAGTGGACTAGCGAACAATGAGCAGTTCTTC.

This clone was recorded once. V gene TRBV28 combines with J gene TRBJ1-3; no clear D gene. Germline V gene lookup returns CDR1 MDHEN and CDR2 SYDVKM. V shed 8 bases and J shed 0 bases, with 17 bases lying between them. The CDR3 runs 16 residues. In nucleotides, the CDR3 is TGTGCCAGCCATTATACGAAGGGCCTCTCTGGAAACACCATATATTTT. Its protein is CASHYTKGLSGNTIYF.